The T cell receptor beta chain under discussion was sequenced for a study of blood T cells in healthy people across ages (dated by TCRdb to the mid-2010s). At the level of the whole study: In model experiments, template switching captured roughly one uniquely barcoded TCR beta cDNA molecule for every two T cells. The study measured age-related changes in TCR beta repertoire diversity using deep sequencing normalized with unique cDNA molecular identifiers. The donors were divided into four age groups: young (average approximately 17 years), middle-aged (about 40), aged (about 60) and long-lived (roughly 88). To avoid experimental bias, donors of different ages were distributed randomly across sequencing lanes. For two donors (one aged 18 to 30 and one aged 80 or older), the study analyzed two additional independent replicas of 1 million unique cDNA reads from the same blood draw.

Systemically healthy Caucasian individuals from Russia, some 40 in total and aged about 6 to 90 years, were included as donors. Around 10 milliliters of peripheral blood were collected from each donor into EDTA-treated Vacutainer tubes. Ficoll-Paque density-gradient centrifugation was used to isolate PBMCs, with at least 7 million per sample. Total RNA, at least 6 micrograms per sample, was extracted from PBMCs with Trizol reagent. The percentages of naive CD45RAhigh/CD27high T cells were determined by flow cytometry on a PBMC aliquot from every donor. The CDR3 sequence holds 13 residues, the cysteine and phenylalanine included. The retained sequence is limited to the CDR3, 39 bases, with the frame set at the first base. Overall results and qualifications from the work: A strong correlation was found between observed TCR beta diversity and the percentage of naive T cells measured by flow cytometry. Bulk unsorted PBMC profiling prevented conclusive comparison of naive and antigen-experienced compartments. Estimates of total diversity based on one million sequenced T cells were considered lower bounds and underestimates. Because the CMV infection status of the donors was unknown, age-related changes in expanded clonotypes may potentially have been confounded. Observed TCR beta diversity per million T cells fell roughly linearly with age, and a significant reduction was already apparent by age about 43. Compared with the aged group, the long-lived group had more naive CD4+ T cells, fewer expanded clones and increased TCR diversity, a pattern suggesting age selection.

The method behind the library was 5' RACE. For sequencing, an Illumina HiSeq 2500 was employed. A second PCR of roughly 6 to 11 cycles was performed with a sample-barcoded 5' primer and a J-beta primer mix. A unique molecular identifier was introduced onto each TCR beta cDNA molecule by a template-switch 5' adaptor carrying 12 random nucleotides. Each sample yielded at least 2.5 million CDR3-containing paired-end reads. All of the RNA was converted into first-strand cDNA using the Mint cDNA synthesis kit, with a TRBC-specific oligonucleotide serving as the primer. Following uracil-DNA glycosylase treatment, all cDNA underwent a first 18-cycle PCR with the universal primers M1SS and BC2_uni_R. The authors' pipeline ran thus. Normalization of each sample was performed by random selection of 1 million high-quality reads, each carrying a distinct molecular identifier. Instead of being binned into consensus sequences, reads that shared molecular identifiers were thrown out. CDR3 identification, clonotype clustering and error correction used MiTCR with a Q25 quality threshold and the strictest error-elimination algorithm. Lower-bound total TCR beta diversity was estimated with a nonparametric unseen species model using Euler transformation. The public sequencing data were trimmed at Q25 with fastp and processed into clonotypes with MiXCR by TCRdb, which kept only in-frame beta chains. Each entry merges the rows of one CDR3 protein and shows their most common DNA and genes. These V and J calls are TCRdb output, not the study's own analysis. The sample records fewer than 700,000 distinct CDR3 sequences, around 48% of which are singletons. Clones ranked in the top ten supply about 26% of the sample.

A remark on this clonotype: What antigen it recognizes has not been identified. Germline is not matched at one junction end, which may reflect a read error.

The sequence derives from a man older than 75 in good health. In this chain, TRBV12-3 or TRBV12-4 is recombined with TRBJ2-3, with the D segment possibly TRBD1 or TRBD2, each aligning over 5 bases. The sequencing input was blood. The sequenced DNA: TGTGCCAGCAGCCGGGCGGGCACAGGTACGCAGTATTTT. Its translation reads: CASSRAGTGTQYF.